The 21 T cell receptor beta chains listed next were all sequenced from one sample in a study of T cells in localized non-small cell lung cancer. Assay: immunoSEQ multiplex PCR; the TCRdb copy retains only in-frame clones and omits some. This repertoire shows around 1,800 clones, about 30% found once; its top ten account for 12%. The material sequenced was normal lung tissue next to the tumor, taken before any cancer treatment. The receptors derive from a woman between 35 and 70 years old with stage I lung adenocarcinoma.

This clone was seen just once. The V and J genes are TRBV15 and TRBJ2-1; 8 bases line up with TRBD1. This CDR3 is 17 amino acids long. Trimming took 0 bases from V and 6 from J; bases not matched to a gene: 10. CDR1 LNHNV and CDR2 YYDKDF come from the germline V gene (reference sequence). The CDR3 spells CATSRELLTGAGNEQFF. Written as DNA, the CDR3 is TGTGCCACCAGCAGAGAACTTTTGACAGGGGCCGGCAATGAGCAGTTCTTC.

This chain uses TRBV11-3 with TRBJ2-4; 11 bases agree with TRBD2. The germline V gene encodes CDR1 SGHNT and CDR2 YENEEA. This CDR3 region has 15 residues. V shed 5 bases and J 5 bases; nucleotides not matched to a gene: 5. The CDR3 sequence is CASSRILAGENIQYF. The CDR3 nucleotides are TGTGCCAGCAGCCGAATACTAGCGGGAGAAAACATTCAGTACTTC.

This clone has a single count. This rearrangement joins TRBV30 to TRBJ1-2, with D uncertain. Germline V gene lookup returns CDR1 GTSNPN and CDR2 SVGIG (reference sequence). V lost 2 bases and J 7 bases, leaving 11 bases between the germline ends. This CDR3 spans 12 amino acids. CDR3 in amino acids: CAWSITVAGYTF. The CDR3, as DNA: TGTGCCTGGAGTATCACAGTAGCTGGCTACACCTTC.

In its sample, this clone is medium-sized. The CDR3 nucleotides are TGTGCCAGCAGCCCCATGAGGGCTGGAGAGACCCAGTACTTC. Translating it yields CASSPMRAGETQYF. The genes are TRBV11-3 and TRBJ2-5, with D maybe TRBD2 (5 bases). The length of the CDR3 is 14 residues. V shed 5 bases and J shed 4 bases, with 14 bases lying between them. Germline CDR1 is SGHNT and CDR2 is YENEEA. The variable domain in full, completed from reference TRBV11-3 and TRBJ2-5, reads EAGVVQSPRYKIIEKKQPVAFWCNPISGHNTLYWYLQNLGQGPELLIRYENEEAVDDSQLPKDRFSAERLKGVDSTLKIQPAELGDSAVYLCASSPMRAGETQYFGPGTRLLVL.

This clone was observed a handful of times. The CDR3 bases are TGTGCCAGCAGGGACCTTAGCTCTGGAAACACCATATATTTT. It yields the protein CASRDLSSGNTIYF. The rearrangement uses TRBV15 and TRBJ1-3; D perhaps matches TRBD1 (5 bases). Trimming took off 10 bases at V and 0 bases at J, with 13 bases between the two ends. Germline loops: CDR1 LNHNV, CDR2 YYDKDF (reference sequence). The CDR3 is 14 residues long.

The V and J genes are TRBV19 and TRBJ1-2; 8 bases match TRBD1. CDR3 length: 13 amino acids. V dropped 5 bases and J dropped 2; count of bases not matched to a gene: 1. CDR1 LNHDA and CDR2 SQIVND come from the germline V gene (reference sequence). In DNA form, the CDR3 reads TGTGCCAGTAGTCGGACAGGGAACTATGGCTACACCTTC. Amino acid sequence: CASSRTGNYGYTF.

V gene TRBV19 combines with J gene TRBJ2-1; maybe TRBD2 (5 bases). Germline assignment: CDR1 LNHDA and CDR2 SQIVND (reference sequence). The CDR3 spans 15 residues. Between the trimmed V and J ends, which lost 2 bases and 3 bases, there was a span of 11 bases. CDR3 loop: CASSIFGVRYNEQFF. CDR3 DNA: TGTGCCAGTAGTATATTCGGGGTCCGCTACAATGAGCAGTTCTTC.

This rearrangement joins TRBV14 to TRBJ2-7; 8 positions agree with TRBD1. Losses at the gene ends were 1 base for V and 2 bases for J; bases not matched to a gene: 1. CDR3 length: 14 amino acids. CDR1 is SGHDN, CDR2 FVKESK, per germline. The CDR3 loop reads CASSQGTGTYEQYF. CDR3 in DNA: TGTGCCAGCAGCCAAGGGACAGGGACCTACGAGCAGTACTTC.

J is TRBJ2-2 and V is TRBV19; D is undetermined. The CDR3 length is 13 residues. V lost 7 bases and J 8 bases, leaving 14 bases between the germline ends. The germline gives CDR1 LNHDA, CDR2 SQIVND (reference sequence). This CDR3 reads CASTPGPAGELFF. Written as DNA, the CDR3 is TGTGCCAGTACCCCCGGACCAGCTGGGGAGCTGTTTTTT.

The rearrangement uses TRBV28 and TRBJ2-5; 12 bases align to TRBD2. Germline V gene data show CDR1 as MDHEN and CDR2 as SYDVKM. The CDR3 runs 20 residues. V lost 5 bases, J lost 4 bases, and 20 bases stayed unmatched. CDR3 bases: TGTGCCAGCAGTCCCTACGGACTAGCGGGGAGGGGAAGGTCTGGAGAGACCCAGTACTTC. Translating it yields CASSPYGLAGRGRSGETQYF.

The rearrangement uses TRBV19 and TRBJ1-4; D gene unclear. CDR1 and CDR2 from the germline V gene are LNHDA and SQIVND (reference sequence). The CDR3 spans 15 residues. With 3 bases removed from V and 7 bases from J, the gap between germline ends came to 15 bases. The CDR3 DNA is TGTGCCAGTAGTATGGGCTTCGGGATCGGTGAAAAACTGTTTTTT. Amino acid sequence: CASSMGFGIGEKLFF.

This clone is large by share. The DNA of the CDR3 is TGTGCCAGCAGCACCGGGACAGGGCAAGAGACCCAGTACTTC. It translates to CASSTGTGQETQYF. This sequence joins TRBV11-3 and TRBJ2-5, with 9 bases aligning to TRBD1. The CDR3 is 14 amino acids. After removal of 5 bases from V and 2 bases from J, the junction contained 3 bases not matched to a gene. The germline V gene encodes CDR1 SGHNT and CDR2 YENEEA.

There are a few counts of this clone. The V call is TRBV30, the J call TRBJ1-2; D perhaps matches TRBD1 (6 bases). Trimming removed 4 bases from V and 4 bases from J, with 16 bases in between. Looked up from germline, CDR1 is GTSNPN and CDR2 is SVGIG (reference sequence). The CDR3 is made up of 14 amino acids. The CDR3 sequence: CAWKYGRGFYGYTF. The DNA of the CDR3 is TGTGCCTGGAAATACGGCAGGGGTTTCTATGGCTACACCTTC.

This clone is medium-sized (0.01 to 0.1%). This chain connects TRBV11-3 to TRBJ2-2; no clear D gene. This CDR3 spans 15 amino acids. In germline, CDR1 is SGHNT, CDR2 YENEEA. Trimming removed 3 bases at V and 7 bases at J, with 15 bases between. Here the CDR3 reads CASSFDPGSYGELFF. In DNA form, the CDR3 reads TGTGCCAGCAGCTTCGATCCGGGTTCCTACGGGGAGCTGTTTTTT.

By share, this clone ranks as medium-sized. The rearrangement uses TRBV6-8 and TRBJ1-5; no definite D call. With 6 bases removed from V and 0 bases from J, the gap between germline ends came to 6 bases. From germline, CDR1 is MNHGY and CDR2 SAAAGT. The CDR3 contains 13 residues. CDR3 coding DNA: TGTGCCAGCAGCCCAGATAGCAATCAGCCCCAGCATTTT. Its protein is CASSPDSNQPQHF.

The chain combines TRBV11-3 with TRBJ2-3, with D uncertain. The ends were cut back, 1 base at V and 0 bases at J, with 8 bases in the middle. The CDR3 covers 15 residues. In germline, CDR1 is SGHNT, CDR2 YENEEA. The CDR3 protein is CASSLGDSSTDTQYF. CDR3 DNA: TGTGCCAGCAGCTTAGGAGATTCTAGCACAGATACGCAGTATTTT.

The chain uses TRBV2 and TRBJ2-6; no clear D. Germline V CDR1 and CDR2: SNHLY, FYNNEI. The CDR3 covers 13 residues. The ends were cut back, 2 bases at V and 10 bases at J, with 9 bases in the middle. In DNA form, the CDR3 reads TGTGCCAGCAGTGAAATCGGAGAGAACGTCCTGACTTTC. This sequence encodes CASSEIGENVLTF.

A few counts support this clone. The rearrangement uses TRBV6-8 and TRBJ1-1; no firm D call. Germline CDR1 reads MNHGY; CDR2 reads SAAAGT. V was pared by 0 bases and J by 3 bases, with 8 bases between. The CDR3 has 14 residues. The CDR3 DNA is TGTGCCAGCAGTTACTCGAGCGGGGACACTGAAGCTTTCTTT. Encoded protein: CASSYSSGDTEAFF.

This clone has only a few counts. The J gene is TRBJ2-1, the V gene TRBV9; no firm D call. Trimming took 0 bases from V and 4 from J, leaving 8 bases between them. The CDR3 is 14 residues long. The germline gives CDR1 SGDLS, CDR2 YYNGEE. The CDR3 DNA is TGTGCCAGCAGCGTAGGCGATCAATACAATGAGCAGTTCTTC. It encodes CASSVGDQYNEQFF.

The chain couples TRBV30 to TRBJ1-4, with a possible D match to TRBD1 (5 bases). Per the germline V gene, CDR1 is GTSNPN and CDR2 is SVGIG (reference sequence). V lost 8 bases and J 6 bases, leaving 22 bases between the germline ends. The CDR3 extends over 15 amino acids. CDR3: CASYRGSVRDEKLFF. CDR3 DNA sequence: TGTGCCAGCTACCGGGGCTCCGTTAGGGATGAAAAACTGTTTTTT. Variable domain in full (rest from reference TRBV30 and TRBJ1-4): SQTIHQWPATLVQPVGSPLSLECTVEGTSNPNLYWYRQAAGRGLQLLFYSVGIGQISSEVPQNLSASRPQDRQFILSSKKLLLSDSGFYLCASYRGSVRDEKLFFGSGTQLSVL.

The rearrangement joins TRBV30 to TRBJ1-3; a weak D match, TRBD1 (5 bases). This CDR3 contains 15 residues. Germline CDR1 GTSNPN, CDR2 SVGIG (reference sequence). Deletions cut 1 base from V and 1 base from J, with 11 bases between. The CDR3 reads CAWSAPGGSGNTIYF. The CDR3 coding sequence is TGTGCCTGGAGTGCCCCCGGGGGGTCTGGAAACACCATATATTTT.